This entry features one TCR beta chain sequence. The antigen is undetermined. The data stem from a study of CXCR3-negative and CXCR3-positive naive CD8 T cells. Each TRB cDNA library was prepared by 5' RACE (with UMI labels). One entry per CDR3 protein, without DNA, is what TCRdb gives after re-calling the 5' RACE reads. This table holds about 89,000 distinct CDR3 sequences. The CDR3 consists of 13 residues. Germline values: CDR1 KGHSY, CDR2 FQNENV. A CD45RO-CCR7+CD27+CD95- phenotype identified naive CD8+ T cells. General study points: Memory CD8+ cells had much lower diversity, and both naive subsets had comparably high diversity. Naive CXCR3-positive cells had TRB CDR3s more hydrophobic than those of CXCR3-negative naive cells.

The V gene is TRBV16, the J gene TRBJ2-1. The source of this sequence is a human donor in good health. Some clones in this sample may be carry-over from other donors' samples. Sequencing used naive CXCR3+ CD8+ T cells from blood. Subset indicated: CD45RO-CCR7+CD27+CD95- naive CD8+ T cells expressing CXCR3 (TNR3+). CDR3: CASSQYFDGEQFF. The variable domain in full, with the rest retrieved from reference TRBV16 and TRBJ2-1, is GEEVAQTPKHLVRGEGQKAKLYCAPIKGHSYVFWYQQVLKNEFKFLISFQNENVFDETGMPKERFSAKCLPNSPCSLEIQATKLEDSAVYFCASSQYFDGEQFFGPGTRLTVL.